This is a list of T cell receptor beta chains from one sample in a study of blood T cell repertoires in COVID-19. Assay used: immunoSEQ multiplex PCR; TCRdb lists only in-frame clones, some missing. The sample has fewer than 200,000 clones; approximately 85% are singletons. Material for sequencing was peripheral blood. These receptors came from a man aged 40-49 years who had recovered from COVID-19. Each CDR3 is given with its conserved first and last residue. A D gene is named only where the DNA matches it firmly. For some rows the clone size is stated as once, few or many, or as a class when expanded; others skip it.

v_call,clone_size,j_call,d_call,cdr3_aa,cdr3_nt
TRBV24-1,-,TRBJ2-1,-,CATSVEQGRNNEQFF,TGTGCCACCAGTGTGGAGCAGGGGCGGAACAATGAGCAGTTCTTC
TRBV6-5,-,TRBJ2-2,TRBD1,CASSSGTGETGELFF,TGTGCCAGCAGTTCCGGGACAGGGGAGACCGGGGAGCTGTTTTTT
TRBV7-8,-,TRBJ1-5,TRBD1,CASSHLTGKNQPQHF,TGTGCCAGCAGCCATCTGACAGGGAAGAATCAGCCCCAGCATTTT
TRBV27,once,TRBJ2-7,TRBD1,CASSLTGQGIWSYEQYF,TGTGCCAGCAGTTTAACGGGACAGGGGATTTGGTCCTACGAGCAGTACTTC
TRBV6-5,-,TRBJ2-7,-,CASHPEELSGEQYF,TGTGCCAGCCACCCCGAAGAACTCTCGGGCGAGCAGTACTTC
TRBV7-9,-,TRBJ2-5,TRBD2,CASSTSGGGQETQYF,TGTGCCAGCAGCACTAGCGGGGGGGGCCAAGAGACCCAGTACTTC
TRBV7-2,-,TRBJ2-5,-,CASSVVARQIQETQYF,TGTGCCAGCAGCGTAGTCGCCAGGCAGATCCAAGAGACCCAGTACTTC
TRBV4-1,-,TRBJ1-2,TRBD1,CASSPDRGVFGYTF,TGCGCCAGCAGCCCCGACAGGGGGGTCTTTGGCTACACCTTC
TRBV4-1,-,TRBJ2-3,-,CASSQREDALRSDTQYF,TGCGCCAGCAGCCAGAGGGAAGACGCACTACGGTCAGATACGCAGTATTTT
TRBV5-1,-,TRBJ1-6,-,CASPRLTPSHSNSPLHF,TGCGCCAGTCCACGCCTCACCCCATCACATTCTAATTCACCCCTCCACTTT
TRBV14,once,TRBJ2-7,-,CASSPTGFVSGEQYF,TGTGCCAGCAGCCCCACAGGGTTCGTCTCTGGCGAGCAGTACTTC
TRBV9,-,TRBJ2-7,-,CASSVGQLDRYEQYF,TGTGCCAGCAGCGTAGGGCAGCTAGACAGATACGAGCAGTACTTC
TRBV13,-,TRBJ2-3,-,CASSPQQGITDTQYF,TGTGCCAGCAGCCCCCAGCAGGGGATCACAGATACGCAGTATTTT
TRBV9,-,TRBJ2-2,TRBD1,CASSDLTGGATGELFF,TGTGCCAGCAGCGATCTTACAGGGGGAGCTACCGGGGAGCTGTTTTTT
TRBV27,-,TRBJ2-5,TRBD1,CASSPKDRGRLRSYQETQYF,TGTGCCAGCAGTCCCAAGGACAGGGGGCGACTCCGTAGCTACCAAGAGACCCAGTACTTC
TRBV12-3/TRBV12-4,-,TRBJ2-5,-,CASSFAGSKTQYF,TGTGCCAGCAGTTTCGCCGGGAGTAAGACCCAGTACTTC
TRBV9,-,TRBJ2-5,TRBD1,CASSVGGTGGGETQYF,TGTGCCAGCAGCGTAGGAGGGACAGGGGGCGGAGAGACCCAGTACTTC
TRBV11-3,-,TRBJ2-3,TRBD1,CASSPGQGETDTQYF,TGTGCCAGCAGCCCGGGACAGGGGGAGACAGATACGCAGTATTTT
TRBV2,-,TRBJ2-3,-,CASIPWGGAADTQYF,TGTGCCAGCATCCCCTGGGGCGGGGCGGCAGATACGCAGTATTTT
TRBV5-1,-,TRBJ2-5,-,CASSLRDTRSQETQYF,TGCGCCAGCAGTCTACGGGACACACGGAGCCAAGAGACCCAGTACTTC
TRBV4-3,-,TRBJ1-3,-,CASSQDSSSGNTIYF,TGCGCCAGCAGCCAAGACTCCAGCTCTGGAAACACCATATATTTT
TRBV11-1,-,TRBJ2-1,TRBD2,CASSRSSGTSGEQFF,TGTGCCAGCAGCCGATCTAGCGGGACTAGCGGTGAGCAGTTCTTC
TRBV7-2,-,TRBJ2-7,TRBD2,CASSAERGAYEQYF,TGTGCCAGCAGCGCCGAGCGGGGCGCCTACGAGCAGTACTTC
TRBV9,-,TRBJ2-1,-,CASSPSRTGEQFF,TGTGCCAGCAGCCCGTCTCGTACCGGTGAGCAGTTCTTC
TRBV7-2,-,TRBJ1-1,-,CASSLSVVTEAFF,TGTGCCAGCAGTCTTTCGGTTGTAACTGAAGCTTTCTTT
TRBV15,-,TRBJ2-1,-,CATSRDGGRLRQLLRNYNEQFF,TGTGCCACCAGCAGAGATGGAGGTAGGTTGAGACAACTACTCCGAAACTACAATGAGCAGTTCTTC
TRBV11-1,-,TRBJ2-5,-,CASSLPSGSETQYF,TGTGCCAGCAGCCTCCCCTCGGGGAGCGAGACCCAGTACTTC
TRBV27,once,TRBJ2-3,TRBD2,CASSPFWSGRLTDTQYF,TGTGCCAGCAGTCCCTTCTGGAGCGGGAGACTCACAGATACGCAGTATTTT
TRBV19,-,TRBJ2-5,-,CASSRVNSEETQYF,TGTGCCAGTAGTAGGGTGAATAGCGAAGAGACCCAGTACTTC
TRBV11-2,-,TRBJ1-6,TRBD1,CASSRRDRDNSPLHF,TGTGCCAGCAGCCGCCGGGACAGGGATAATTCACCCCTCCACTTT
TRBV7-3,-,TRBJ1-1,-,CASSPGQSNTEAFF,TGTGCCAGCAGCCCCGGACAGTCCAACACTGAAGCTTTCTTT
TRBV18,-,TRBJ2-2,-,CASSPPRGPTGELFF,TGTGCCAGCTCACCACCGCGGGGGCCGACCGGGGAGCTGTTTTTT
TRBV7-9,once,TRBJ2-3,-,CASSPGLASSTDTQYF,TGTGCCAGCAGCCCCGGGTTAGCTTCTAGCACAGATACGCAGTATTTT